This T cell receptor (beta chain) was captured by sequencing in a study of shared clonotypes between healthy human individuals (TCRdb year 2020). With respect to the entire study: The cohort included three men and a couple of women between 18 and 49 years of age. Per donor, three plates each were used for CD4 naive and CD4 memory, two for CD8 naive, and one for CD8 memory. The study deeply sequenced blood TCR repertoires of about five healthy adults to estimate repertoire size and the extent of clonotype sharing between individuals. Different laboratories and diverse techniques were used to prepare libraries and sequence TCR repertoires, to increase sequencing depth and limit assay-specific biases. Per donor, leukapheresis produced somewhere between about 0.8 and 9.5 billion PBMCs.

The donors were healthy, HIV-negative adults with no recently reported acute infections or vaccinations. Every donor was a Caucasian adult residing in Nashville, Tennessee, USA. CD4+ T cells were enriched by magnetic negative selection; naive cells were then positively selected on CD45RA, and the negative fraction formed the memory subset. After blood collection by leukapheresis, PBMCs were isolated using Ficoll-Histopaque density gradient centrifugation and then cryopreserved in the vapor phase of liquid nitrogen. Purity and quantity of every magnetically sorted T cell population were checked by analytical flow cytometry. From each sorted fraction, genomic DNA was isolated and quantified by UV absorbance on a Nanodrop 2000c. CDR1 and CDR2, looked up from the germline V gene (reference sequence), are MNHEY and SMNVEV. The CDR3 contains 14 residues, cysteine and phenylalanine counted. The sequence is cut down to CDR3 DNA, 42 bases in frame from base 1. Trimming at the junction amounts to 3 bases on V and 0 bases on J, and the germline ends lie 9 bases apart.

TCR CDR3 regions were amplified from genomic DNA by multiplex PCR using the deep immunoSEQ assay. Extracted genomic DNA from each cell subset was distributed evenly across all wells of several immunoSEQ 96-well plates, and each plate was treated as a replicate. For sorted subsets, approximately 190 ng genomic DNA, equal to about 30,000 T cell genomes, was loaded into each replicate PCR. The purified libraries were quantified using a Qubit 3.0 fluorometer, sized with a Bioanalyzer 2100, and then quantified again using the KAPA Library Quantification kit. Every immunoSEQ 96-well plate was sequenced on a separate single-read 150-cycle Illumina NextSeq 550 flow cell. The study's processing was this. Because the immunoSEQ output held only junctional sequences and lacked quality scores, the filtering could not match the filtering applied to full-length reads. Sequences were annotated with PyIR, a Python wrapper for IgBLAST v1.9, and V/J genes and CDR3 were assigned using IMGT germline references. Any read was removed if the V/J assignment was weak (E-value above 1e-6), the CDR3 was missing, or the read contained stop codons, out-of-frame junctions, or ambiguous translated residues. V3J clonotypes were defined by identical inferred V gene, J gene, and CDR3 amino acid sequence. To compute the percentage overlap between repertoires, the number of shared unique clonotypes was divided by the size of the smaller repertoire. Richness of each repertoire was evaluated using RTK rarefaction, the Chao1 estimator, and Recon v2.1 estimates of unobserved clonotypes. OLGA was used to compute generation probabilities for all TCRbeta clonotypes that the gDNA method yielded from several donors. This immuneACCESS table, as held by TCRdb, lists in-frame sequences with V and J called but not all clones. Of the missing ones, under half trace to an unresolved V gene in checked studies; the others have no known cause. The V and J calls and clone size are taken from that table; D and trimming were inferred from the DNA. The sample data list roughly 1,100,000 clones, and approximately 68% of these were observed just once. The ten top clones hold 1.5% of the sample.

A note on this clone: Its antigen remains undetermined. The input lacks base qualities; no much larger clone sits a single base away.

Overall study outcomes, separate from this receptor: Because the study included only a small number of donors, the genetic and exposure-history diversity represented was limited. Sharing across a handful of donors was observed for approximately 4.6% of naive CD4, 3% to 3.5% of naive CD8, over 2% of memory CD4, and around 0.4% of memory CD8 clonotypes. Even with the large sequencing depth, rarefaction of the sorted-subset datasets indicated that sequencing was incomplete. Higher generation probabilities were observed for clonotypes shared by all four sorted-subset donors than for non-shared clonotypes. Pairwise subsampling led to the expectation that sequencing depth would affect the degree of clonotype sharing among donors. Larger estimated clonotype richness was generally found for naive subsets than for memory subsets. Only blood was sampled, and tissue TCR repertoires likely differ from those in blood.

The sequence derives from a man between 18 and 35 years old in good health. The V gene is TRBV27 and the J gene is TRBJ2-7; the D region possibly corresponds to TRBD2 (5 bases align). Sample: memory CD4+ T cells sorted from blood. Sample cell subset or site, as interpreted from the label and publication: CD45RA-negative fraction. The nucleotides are TGTGCCAGCAGTTTCGTAGGGAGCTCCTACGAGCAGTACTTC. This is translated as CASSFVGSSYEQYF.